The 3 T cell receptor beta chains below were found in one sample sequenced in a study of CD4 T cells in relation to SARS-CoV-2 and coronaviruses. Here immunoSEQ multiplex PCR was the method, and the copy in TCRdb shows in-frame clones only, minus some. Among 41,000 or so clones listed, approximately 81% were seen once. Their recognized antigens are unknown. Sequenced input: naive CD4+ T cells from PBMCs, cultured in vitro. As to subset: naive CD4+ T cells isolated by negative enrichment. These receptors were taken from an adult with COVID-19.

The J gene is TRBJ2-5, the V gene TRBV5-1; 7 positions match TRBD2. Germline loops: CDR1 SGHRS, CDR2 YFSETQ. The CDR3 is 12 amino acids. V lost 8 bases, J lost 2 bases, and 3 bases stayed unmatched. CDR3 sequence reads: CASGEGQETQYF. As DNA, the CDR3 is TGCGCCAGTGGGGAGGGGCAAGAGACCCAGTACTTC.

CDR3 bases: TGTGCCACCAGCAGAGACACTTTGGCGGGAGGGCCTTACAATGAGCAGTTCTTC. This encodes CATSRDTLAGGPYNEQFF. V and J are TRBV15 and TRBJ2-1, with 9 positions matching TRBD2. Unmatched junction bases numbered 10, after V lost 0 bases and J lost 4 bases. Germline loops: CDR1 LNHNV, CDR2 YYDKDF (reference sequence). The CDR3 spans 18 residues.

The gene calls are TRBV5-1 and TRBJ2-1, with a weak D call TRBD2 (6 bases). Germline V CDR1 and CDR2: SGHRS, YFSETQ. The germline V and J ends were trimmed by 3 bases and 8 bases, with 24 bases remaining between them. This CDR3 is built from 17 residues. CDR3 coding DNA: TGCGCCAGCAGCTCCGGGGGACCTTCCGGGGCGACCGATGAGCAGTTCTTC. Translating it yields CASSSGGPSGATDEQFF. Supplemented by reference TRBV5-1 and TRBJ2-1, the full variable domain reads KAGVTQTPRYLIKTRGQQVTLSCSPISGHRSVSWYQQTPGQGLQFLFEYFSETQRNKGNFPGRFSGRQFSNSRSEMNVSTLELGDSALYLCASSSGGPSGATDEQFFGPGTRLTVL.